A single sample gave rise to the 2 T cell receptor beta chains below, sequenced in a study of metastatic and nonmetastatic thyroid tumors. Prior to thyroid surgery, none of the patients had received any treatment. TCRdb re-clonotyped the PCR reads via MiXCR. The data contain over 25,000 clones, more than 13% of them seen just once; the ten biggest clones take up 2.5% to 4%. Material: blood. The source of these receptors is a female donor with papillary thyroid cancer or a benign thyroid nodule (not recorded which). Some clones in this sample may be carry-over from other donors' samples.

In its sample, this clone was seen many times. Here the CDR3 reads CASSYGGGSYEQYF. CDR3 coding DNA: TGTGCCAGCAGTTACGGTGGGGGTTCCTACGAGCAGTACTTC. The chain uses TRBV6-2 or TRBV6-3 and TRBJ2-7; the D gene could be TRBD1 or TRBD2 (5 bases each). The CDR3 sequence is 14 residues long. Germline V gene data show CDR1 as MNHEY and CDR2 as SVGEGT. V lost 2 bases to trimming and J lost 1 base, with 9 bases between them.

On this clone: This sequence may be a read error, since a much larger clone differs from it by one base. J is TRBJ2-2 and V is TRBV7-7; 7 bases are shared with TRBD1. CDR3 length: 14 amino acids. The V gene's germline CDR1 is SSHAT and CDR2 FNYEAQ (reference sequence). CDR3 coding DNA: TGTGCTAGCAGCGTGACAGGGTCCCCCGGGGAGCTGTTTTTT. Translated: CASSVTGSPGELFF.